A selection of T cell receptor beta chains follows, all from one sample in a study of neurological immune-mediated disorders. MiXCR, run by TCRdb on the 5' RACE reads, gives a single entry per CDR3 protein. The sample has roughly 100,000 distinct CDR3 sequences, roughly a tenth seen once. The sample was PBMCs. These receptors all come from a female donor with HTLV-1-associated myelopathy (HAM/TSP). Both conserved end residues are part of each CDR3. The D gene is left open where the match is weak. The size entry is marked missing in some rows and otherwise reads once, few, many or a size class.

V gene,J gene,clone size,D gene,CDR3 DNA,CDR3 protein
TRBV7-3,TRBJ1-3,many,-,TGTGCCAGCAGCGCCCTAGGGGGGGCGACCGGAAACACCATATATTTT,CASSALGGATGNTIYF
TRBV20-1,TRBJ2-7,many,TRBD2,TGCAGTGCACTGACTAGCGGAGGAGCCAGCTCCTACGAGCAGTACTTC,CSALTSGGASSYEQYF
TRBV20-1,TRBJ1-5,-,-,TGCAGTACCCGAGTGCAGGGGTTCAATCAGCCCCAGCATTTT,CSTRVQGFNQPQHF
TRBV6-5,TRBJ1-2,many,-,TGTGCCAGCAGCTCCCCCCAGGAGGGCTACACCTTC,CASSSPQEGYTF
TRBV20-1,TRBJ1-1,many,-,TGCAGTGCTAGGGGTTTAGGTGCAACTGAAGCTTTCTTT,CSARGLGATEAFF
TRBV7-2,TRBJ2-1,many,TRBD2,TGTGCCAGCAGCTTTCGTATTAGCGGGGGACCCCTTAATGAGCAGTTCTTC,CASSFRISGGPLNEQFF
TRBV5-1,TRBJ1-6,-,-,TGCGCCAGAAGCACAGGGTTCTCCTATAATTCACCCCTCCACTTT,CARSTGFSYNSPLHF
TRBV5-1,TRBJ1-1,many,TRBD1,TGCGCCAGCAGCTCCCCGGGACAGGGAGGGTACACTGAAGCTTTCTTT,CASSSPGQGGYTEAFF
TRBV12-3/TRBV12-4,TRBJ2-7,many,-,TGTGCCAGCAGTTTTGGAGACGGGACCCGCTACGAGCAGTACTTC,CASSFGDGTRYEQYF
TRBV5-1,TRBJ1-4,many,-,TGCGCCAGCAGCTTCGGGGCTGCAACTAATGAAAAACTGTTTTTT,CASSFGAATNEKLFF
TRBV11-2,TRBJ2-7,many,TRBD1,TGTGCCAGCAGCTCGCGACAGGGATGGACCTACGAGCAGTACTTC,CASSSRQGWTYEQYF
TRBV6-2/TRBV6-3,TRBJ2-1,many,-,TGTGCCAGCAGGCGTCTCGTAGCGACCGAATACAATGAGCAGTTCTTC,CASRRLVATEYNEQFF
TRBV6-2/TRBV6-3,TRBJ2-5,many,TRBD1,TGTGCCAGCAGTTTTTCCCGGGACAGACAATTATACCAAGAGACCCAGTACTTC,CASSFSRDRQLYQETQYF
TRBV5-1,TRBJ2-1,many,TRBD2,TGCGCCAGCAGCTTGGCTAGCGGGTCACGGGGGCCAAAGATGGATGAGCAGTTCTTC,CASSLASGSRGPKMDEQFF
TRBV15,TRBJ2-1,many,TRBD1,TGTGCTACCAGCAGAGGAACCGGGACAGGGGGAAACAATGAGCAGTTCTTC,CATSRGTGTGGNNEQFF
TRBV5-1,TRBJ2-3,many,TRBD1,TGCGCCAGCAGTTCCGGGACAGGGGCCTGGGCTAGCACAGATACGCAGTATTTT,CASSSGTGAWASTDTQYF
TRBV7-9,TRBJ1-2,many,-,TGTGCCACTCCTCGCAGGGTGGGCTACACCTTC,CATPRRVGYTF
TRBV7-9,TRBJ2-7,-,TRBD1,TGTGCCAGCAGCGACCGGGACAGGGTTTACGAGCAGTACTTC,CASSDRDRVYEQYF
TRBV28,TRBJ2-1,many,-,TGTGCCAGCGGGCTCGGGGGCGGGGGTAGAAATGAGCAGTTCTTC,CASGLGGGGRNEQFF
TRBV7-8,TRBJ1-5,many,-,TGTGCCAGCAGCCCGAGGACAGACTATAGCAATCAGCCCCAGCATTTT,CASSPRTDYSNQPQHF
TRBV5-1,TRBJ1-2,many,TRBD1,TGCGCCAGCAGCTTGGAACAGGGGCAGGGAGGCTACACCTTC,CASSLEQGQGGYTF
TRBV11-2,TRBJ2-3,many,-,TGTGCCAGCAGCCTGCTGGATCACACAGATACGCAGTATTTT,CASSLLDHTDTQYF
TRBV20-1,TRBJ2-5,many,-,TGCAGTGCTAGAGATCGGCGGCGTCCGGAAGAGACCCAGTACTTC,CSARDRRRPEETQYF
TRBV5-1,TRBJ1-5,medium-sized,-,TGCGCCAGCAGCCCGGACAGTTTGAGTCAGCCCCAGCATTTT,CASSPDSLSQPQHF
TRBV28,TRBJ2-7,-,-,TGTGCCACACTACGGTGGTACGAGCAGTACTTC,CATLRWYEQYF
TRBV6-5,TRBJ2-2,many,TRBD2,TGTGCCAGCAGTTACAGCGGGGGGGCCCTTAGTCCCGGGGAGCTGTTTTTT,CASSYSGGALSPGELFF
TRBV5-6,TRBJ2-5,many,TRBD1,TGTGCCAGCAGTTCTAGACAGGGATTGGGCCAAGAGACCCAGTACTTC,CASSSRQGLGQETQYF
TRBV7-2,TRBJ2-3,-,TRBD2,TGTGCCAGCACCATAAACCCTAGCGGGCAGTTGTATTTT,CASTINPSGQLYF
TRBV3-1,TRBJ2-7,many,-,TGTGCCAGCAGCCAAGATCGGCCTTTGGAGCAGTACTTC,CASSQDRPLEQYF
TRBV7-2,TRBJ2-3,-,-,TGTGCCAGCAGGTACGGACGCGGCACAGATACGCAGTATTTT,CASRYGRGTDTQYF
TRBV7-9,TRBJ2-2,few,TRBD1,TGTGCCAGCAGCCGGACGACAGGGTCCACCTTTGGGCCCGGGGAGCTGTTTTTT,CASSRTTGSTFGPGELFF
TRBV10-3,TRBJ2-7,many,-,TGTGCCATCGGGGGGCTGGGGGGGCCCGGGGACGAGCAGTACTTC,CAIGGLGGPGDEQYF
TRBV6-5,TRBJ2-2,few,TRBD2,TGTGCCAGCAGTTATTCGTTACGGGGGGGATACACCGGGGAGCTGTTTTTT,CASSYSLRGGYTGELFF
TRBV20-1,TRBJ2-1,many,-,TGCAGTGCTAGACCCTCGGGACGGGGGAACAATGAGCAGTTCTTC,CSARPSGRGNNEQFF
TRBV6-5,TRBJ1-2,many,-,TGTGCCAGCAGTGAAAGGGTGACCTATGGCTACACCTTC,CASSERVTYGYTF
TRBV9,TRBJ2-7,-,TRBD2,TGTGCCAGCAGCGTAGGGACTAGTCACGAGCAGTACTTC,CASSVGTSHEQYF
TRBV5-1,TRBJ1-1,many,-,TGCGCCAGCAGCCGCGCTAACCGACCGGAGGGAGCTTTCTTT,CASSRANRPEGAFF
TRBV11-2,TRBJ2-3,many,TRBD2,TGTGCCAGCAGACCAACTAGCGGGACTATCACAGATACGCAGTATTTT,CASRPTSGTITDTQYF
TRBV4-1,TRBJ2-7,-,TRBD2,TGCGCCAGCAGCCCCGGACCCGGGAGGGAGCAGTACTTC,CASSPGPGREQYF
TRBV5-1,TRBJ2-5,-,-,TGCGCCAGCAGCTTGGAAGGCAGCGTTCTAGAGACCCAGTACTTC,CASSLEGSVLETQYF
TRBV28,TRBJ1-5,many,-,TGTGCCAGCAAGCGCAGCCCCAATCAGCCCCAGCATTTT,CASKRSPNQPQHF
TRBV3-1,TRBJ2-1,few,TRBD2,TGTGCCAGCAGCCAACGTACTAGCGCGTACAATGAGCAGTTCTTC,CASSQRTSAYNEQFF
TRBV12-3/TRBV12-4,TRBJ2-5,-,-,TGTGCCAGCAGTTTTCGCGGAGGAGAGACCCAGTACTTC,CASSFRGGETQYF
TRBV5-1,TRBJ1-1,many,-,TGCGCCAGCAGCCCCGGGTCGGGGTTCACTGAAGCTTTCTTT,CASSPGSGFTEAFF
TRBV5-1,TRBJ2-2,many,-,TGCGCCAGCAGCTTGGTGCAGGGCCCCAACACCGGGGAGCTGTTTTTT,CASSLVQGPNTGELFF
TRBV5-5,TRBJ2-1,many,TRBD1,TGTGCCAGCAGCTTGCTGTGGGACAGGGTCAATGAGCAGTTCTTC,CASSLLWDRVNEQFF
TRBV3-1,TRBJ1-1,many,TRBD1,TGTGCCAGCAGCCAACGGACAGGGAGCGGTACGACTGAAGCTTTCTTT,CASSQRTGSGTTEAFF
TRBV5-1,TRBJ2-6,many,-,TGCGCCAGCAGAGGTCAGGTGACTGGGGCCAACGTCCTGACTTTC,CASRGQVTGANVLTF
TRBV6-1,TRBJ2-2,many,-,TGTGCCAGCAGTGAAGCTCAGGGAACCGGGGAGCTGTTTTTT,CASSEAQGTGELFF
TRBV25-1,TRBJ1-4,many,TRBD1,TGTGCCAGCACACCGACAGGGGAGGGAGCTAATGAAAAACTGTTTTTT,CASTPTGEGANEKLFF
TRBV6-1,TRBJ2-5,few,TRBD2,TGTGCCAGCAGTGACCTAGCGGGGGTGGGAGAGACCCAGTACTTC,CASSDLAGVGETQYF
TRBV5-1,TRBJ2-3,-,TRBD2,TGCGCCAGCAGCTTGGACGGGGGGGGCAAATCAGATACGCAGTATTTT,CASSLDGGGKSDTQYF
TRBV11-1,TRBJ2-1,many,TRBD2,TGTGCCAGCAGCCCCCGTCGACTAGCGGGGTTCAATGAGCAGTTCTTC,CASSPRRLAGFNEQFF
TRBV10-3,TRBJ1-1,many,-,TGTGCCATCAGTGGGACAGCTCTCACGGAAGCTTTCTTT,CAISGTALTEAFF